This T cell receptor beta chain was profiled in a study of OX40 agonist ivuxolimab in advanced cancers. Study-level results: With doses of 0.1 to 3.0 mg/kg, CD4+ and CD8+ blood T cells had undergone clonal expansion by week 6.

Germline-derived CDR1 and CDR2 are MNHEY and SVGAGI. There are 14 residues in the CDR3. Trimming removed 4 bases from V and 6 bases from J; junction bases left unmatched: 8. The table came from immunoSEQ multiplex PCR; TCRdb's copy has only in-frame clones and leaves some out. The sample comprises 65,000 to 85,000 clones, approximately 79% of which are singletons, and around 2.3% rests with the top ten. About this clone: Its antigen is unknown.

The chain couples TRBV6-5 to TRBJ2-7, with 8 bases that match TRBD2. The specimen comprised CD4+ or CD8+ T cells sorted from blood, sampled in a trial of the OX40 agonist ivuxolimab. This receptor was obtained from an adult with an advanced solid tumor such as melanoma, head and neck, liver or kidney cancer. The DNA of the CDR3 is TGTGCCAGCAGTTTCCCCCGGGAGGGGACCGAGCAGTACTTC. Translated: CASSFPREGTEQYF.